The 14 T cell receptor beta chains presented below share a single source sample, sequenced in a study of blood T cell repertoires in COVID-19 (dated by TCRdb to 2020 to 2022). Library creation used the immunoSEQ multiplex PCR assay. The table was pulled from immuneACCESS by TCRdb, which kept in-frame rearrangements only. Such tables lose some clones; where checked, under half of the loss comes from unresolved V genes, and the rest has no known cause. The sample includes under 450,000 clones, with about 91% observed a single time. The biggest ten clones account for around 12% of the sample. The specimen sequenced was peripheral blood. The source of these receptors is a woman between 45 and 60 years old with COVID-19, enrolled during active disease.

The genes are TRBV3-1 (or the pseudogene TRBV3-2) and TRBJ2-2, with TRBD2 as a possible D gene (5 bases). With 6 bases removed from V and 3 bases from J, the gap between germline ends came to 8 bases. This CDR3 is 13 amino acids long. Germline V gives CDR1 LGHDT, CDR2 YNNKEL (reference sequence). DNA for the CDR3: TGTGCCAGCAGACTAGGTTACACCGGGGAGCTGTTTTTT. It translates to CASRLGYTGELFF.

The chain uses TRBV5-6 and TRBJ1-1; D gene ambiguous. Germline V CDR1 and CDR2: SGHDT, YYEEEE. V was clipped by 3 bases and J by 4 bases, with 13 bases between them. This CDR3 is built from 14 residues. The CDR3 sequence is CASSYPSVGTEAFF. The CDR3 nucleotides read TGTGCCAGCAGCTATCCTTCGGTTGGCACTGAAGCTTTCTTT.

V usage is TRBV6-2 or TRBV6-3 and J usage is TRBJ2-3, with 12 nucleotides matching TRBD2. V was pared by 6 bases and J by 5 bases, with 6 bases of the junction left unmatched. Germline V gives CDR1 MNHEY, CDR2 SVGEGT. This CDR3 spans 15 amino acids. In DNA, the CDR3 is TGTGCCAGCAGCCCTAGCGGGGGGGGTGGAGATACGCAGTATTTT. It encodes CASSPSGGGGDTQYF.

The chain recombines TRBV7-5 with TRBJ2-7; the tabulated D call, TRBD1, remains unverified against the DNA. TRBV7-5 is a known pseudogene. This CDR3 contains 11 residues. CDR3: CASSSRQEQYF. DNA for the CDR3: TGTGCCAGCAGTTCGCGACAGGAGCAGTACTTC.

For this clone: This sample includes further DNA sequences coding for the same CDR3. The chain uses TRBV19 and TRBJ1-1, with 10 positions matching TRBD1. Losses at the gene ends were 5 bases for V and 5 bases for J; bases not matched to a gene: 2. Germline V lookup: CDR1 LNHDA, CDR2 SQIVND (reference sequence). The CDR3 has 13 amino acids. CDR3 DNA sequence: TGTGCCAGTAGTTGGACAGGGGGAACTGAAGCTTTCTTT. Protein: CASSWTGGTEAFF.

This clone is a singleton in its sample. CDR3 DNA: TGTGCCAGTAGTAAGTGGACAGGGGGCCTTAGCACAGATACGCAGTATTTT. Translating it yields CASSKWTGGLSTDTQYF. The genes are TRBV19 and TRBJ2-3, with 11 bases matching TRBD1. The CDR3 is made up of 17 amino acids. Per germline, CDR1 LNHDA and CDR2 SQIVND (reference sequence). J was trimmed by 0 bases and V by 4 bases; bases with no gene match: 6.

The chain has TRBV6-1 and TRBJ2-7, with TRBD2 as a possible D gene (5 bases). Germline loops: CDR1 MNHNS, CDR2 SASEGT. CDR3 length: 15 residues. Trimming took 7 bases from V and 0 from J, leaving 16 bases between them. This CDR3 reads CASTPHGLSSYEQYF. CDR3 coding DNA: TGTGCCAGCACACCCCACGGACTGAGCTCCTACGAGCAGTACTTC.

The V gene is TRBV11-2, the J gene TRBJ2-7, with 8 bases identical to TRBD1. Trimming took 1 base from V and 4 from J; bases not matched to a gene: 6. This CDR3 spans 15 amino acids. Germline V lookup: CDR1 SGHAT, CDR2 FQNNGV. The CDR3 region has the DNA TGTGCCAGCAGCTTAGGAGGGACAGGACCATACGAGCAGTACTTC. It yields the protein CASSLGGTGPYEQYF.

The V and J genes are TRBV5-8 and TRBJ1-3, with D perhaps TRBD1 (5 bases). CDR1 is SGHTS and CDR2 is YDEGEE in the germline V gene. V lost 4 bases to trimming and J lost 3 bases, with 14 bases between them. This CDR3 comprises 15 residues. CDR3: CASSATGTVGNTIYF. Written as DNA, the CDR3 is TGTGCCAGCAGCGCGACCGGGACTGTTGGAAACACCATATATTTT. The full variable domain, in which reference TRBV5-8 and TRBJ1-3 provide the parts outside the CDR3, is EAGVTQSPTHLIKTRGQQATLRCSPISGHTSVYWYQQALGLGLQFLLWYDEGEERNRGNFPPRFSGRQFPNYSSELNVNALELEDSALYLCASSATGTVGNTIYFGEGSWLTVV.

The V call is TRBV7-9, the J call TRBJ2-3; 9 bases map to TRBD1. Trimming cost V 6 bases and J 6 bases; bases outside gene matches: 19. Germline CDR1 SEHNR, CDR2 FQNEAQ (reference sequence). The CDR3 runs to 18 residues. This CDR3 reads CASSYTIGTGTSGDTQYF. The DNA of the CDR3 is TGTGCCAGCAGTTACACAATCGGGACAGGGACATCTGGGGATACGCAGTATTTT.

V is TRBV27 and J is TRBJ2-1, with D maybe TRBD1 (5 bases). V was clipped by 2 bases and J by 10 bases, with 12 bases between them. The CDR3 is 13 residues long. Germline CDR1 MNHEY, CDR2 SMNVEV (reference sequence). The CDR3 region is CASSLIRGWEQFF. The CDR3 region has the DNA TGTGCCAGCAGTTTAATAAGGGGTTGGGAGCAGTTCTTC.

Comments on this clone: This sample includes further DNA sequences coding for the same CDR3. The chain combines TRBV27 with TRBJ2-2, with a possible D match to TRBD2 (5 bases). The CDR3 loop spans 14 amino acids. From germline, CDR1 is MNHEY and CDR2 SMNVEV (reference sequence). V was shortened by 3 bases and J by 1 base, with 6 bases between the two germline ends. The CDR3 sequence is CASSLSGNTGELFF. CDR3 nucleotide sequence: TGTGCCAGCAGTTTGAGCGGGAACACCGGGGAGCTGTTTTTT.

The chain employs TRBV5-5 and TRBJ1-2; weak D call: TRBD1 (6 bases). Germline V gene sequence: CDR1 SGHKS, CDR2 YYEKEE (reference sequence). This CDR3 is 13 amino acids long. V lost 0 bases and J lost 8, with 11 bases in between. This CDR3 is CASSLDPQGGYTF. CDR3 bases: TGTGCCAGCAGCTTGGACCCCCAGGGGGGCTACACCTTC.

This clone was counted once. This rearrangement joins TRBV7-8 to TRBJ1-2, with D uncertain. The germline V gene has CDR1 SGHVS and CDR2 FQNEAQ. This CDR3 has 14 residues. V was clipped by 5 bases and J by 3 bases, with 13 bases between them. Here the CDR3 reads CASSLDLSDYGYTF. CDR3 DNA: TGTGCCAGCAGCCTGGATCTTAGCGACTATGGCTACACCTTC.